Each of the 15 T cell receptor beta chains below was sequenced from the same sample in a study of blood T cell repertoires in COVID-19. Here immunoSEQ multiplex PCR was the method, and the copy in TCRdb shows in-frame clones only, minus some. The data show 230,000 or so clones, roughly 88% seen once. Sequencing was performed on PBMCs or T cells enriched from blood (not recorded which). These TCRs come from a woman in her thirties or forties with acute COVID-19.

The V gene is TRBV4-3, the J gene TRBJ1-2, with D possibly TRBD1 on 5 matching bases. Looked up from germline, CDR1 is LGHNA and CDR2 is YSLEER. The CDR3 has 15 residues. Trimming left V 0 bases short and J 4 bases short, with 12 bases between. The CDR3 spells CASSQDRQGGYGYTF. CDR3 in DNA: TGCGCCAGCAGCCAAGATCGGCAGGGCGGCTATGGCTACACCTTC.

The count of this clone is one. The rearrangement joins TRBV9 to TRBJ2-1, with TRBD2 matching 7 bases. Germline CDR1 SGDLS, CDR2 YYNGEE. The junction had 5 bases not matched to a gene; V was cut back by 0 bases and J by 2 bases. The CDR3 has 16 residues. The CDR3 reads CASSVDDGGTYNEQFF. In DNA form, the CDR3 reads TGTGCCAGCAGCGTAGATGACGGGGGGACCTACAATGAGCAGTTCTTC.

This chain joins TRBV29-1 and TRBJ1-1; D remains ambiguous. CDR1 SQVTM and CDR2 ANQGSEA come from the germline V gene. Trimming took off 6 bases at V and 0 bases at J, with 14 bases between the two ends. The CDR3 has 14 residues. This chain's CDR3 is CSVAELTLNTEAFF. In DNA, the CDR3 is TGCAGCGTGGCCGAGCTGACATTGAACACTGAAGCTTTCTTT.

V is TRBV27 and J is TRBJ1-1; TRBD1 matches at 7 bases. Germline lookup yields CDR1 MNHEY and CDR2 SMNVEV (reference sequence). The junction had 10 bases not matched to a gene; V was cut back by 4 bases and J by 2 bases. This CDR3 region has 16 residues. CDR3: CASSSIFGTENTEAFF. For the CDR3, the DNA is TGTGCCAGCAGTTCAATCTTTGGGACAGAAAACACTGAAGCTTTCTTT.

The chain employs TRBV19 and TRBJ1-5; D is possibly TRBD1 (6 bases). V was pared by 3 bases and J by 4 bases, with 10 bases between. CDR3 length: 14 residues. The germline gives CDR1 LNHDA, CDR2 SQIVND (reference sequence). The CDR3 sequence: CASSMGHWNQPQHF. The CDR3 DNA reads as TGTGCCAGTAGTATGGGACACTGGAATCAGCCCCAGCATTTT.

The rearrangement uses TRBV6-1 and TRBJ1-6; D remains ambiguous. Trimming pared 2 bases from V and 10 bases from J, leaving 9 bases between. Germline V gene sequence: CDR1 MNHNS, CDR2 SASEGT. This CDR3 region has 13 residues. The CDR3 sequence: CASSETVLSPLHF. The CDR3 region has the DNA TGTGCCAGCAGTGAAACGGTTCTGTCACCCCTCCACTTT.

Only one count was recorded for this clone. This chain uses TRBV2 with TRBJ2-1, with TRBD2 matching over 12 bases. Losses at the gene ends were 6 bases for V and 6 bases for J; bases not matched to a gene: 6. The CDR3 loop spans 15 amino acids. Per germline, CDR1 SNHLY and CDR2 FYNNEI. Written as DNA, the CDR3 is TGTGCCAGCAGCGCTAGCGGGGGGGCCTCCAATGAGCAGTTCTTC. Residues: CASSASGGASNEQFF.

The rearrangement uses TRBV19 and TRBJ1-1; tentatively, D is TRBD1 (6 bases). Trimming took 6 bases from V and 3 from J, leaving 14 bases between them. Germline V gene data show CDR1 as LNHDA and CDR2 as SQIVND (reference sequence). CDR3 length equals 14 residues. CDR3 DNA: TGTGCCAGTAGCAGACAGGCGGGCCACACTGAAGCTTTCTTT. Its translation is CASSRQAGHTEAFF.

The chain has TRBV19 and TRBJ1-5; D remains ambiguous. Germline loops: CDR1 LNHDA, CDR2 SQIVND (reference sequence). Deletions cut 4 bases from V and 4 bases from J, with 11 bases between. The CDR3 consists of 14 residues. The CDR3 sequence is CASSTITENQPQHF. The CDR3 nucleotides read TGTGCCAGTAGTACCATTACAGAAAATCAGCCCCAGCATTTT.

CDR3 sequence reads: CASSQVPQGGGYTF. The CDR3 DNA reads TGTGCCAGCAGCCAAGTCCCGCAGGGTGGTGGCTACACCTTC. The J gene is TRBJ1-2, the V gene TRBV3-1 (or the pseudogene TRBV3-2); weak D call: TRBD1 (5 bases). The CDR3 sequence is 14 residues long. Germline V gene sequence: CDR1 LGHDT, CDR2 YNNKEL (reference sequence). V shed 1 base and J shed 7 bases, with 13 bases lying between them.

V and J are TRBV27 and TRBJ2-5; a possible D gene is TRBD1 (6 bases). The CDR3 covers 13 residues. Germline values: CDR1 MNHEY, CDR2 SMNVEV (reference sequence). V lost 6 bases and J 4 bases, leaving 12 bases between the germline ends. CDR3 sequence: CASSRGLLETQYF. The CDR3 coding sequence is TGTGCCAGCAGCAGGGGTCTACTAGAGACCCAGTACTTC.

J is TRBJ1-6 and V is TRBV11-2; possibly TRBD1 for D (5 bases). The CDR3 runs 15 residues. Looked up from germline, CDR1 is SGHAT and CDR2 is FQNNGV. The V end was cut by 5 bases, the J end by 4 bases, with 12 bases between. Written as DNA, the CDR3 is TGTGCCAGCAGCCCATCGGCAGGGTATAATTCACCCCTCCACTTT. Amino acid sequence: CASSPSAGYNSPLHF.

The gene calls are TRBV18 and TRBJ1-6, with 8 bases aligning to TRBD1. In germline, CDR1 is KGHSH, CDR2 LQKENI. The CDR3 is 14 amino acids. With 6 bases clipped from V and 7 bases from J, the junction kept 5 bases outside the gene matches. As DNA, the CDR3 is TGTGCCAGCTCGGCGACAGGGGAAAATTCACCCCTCCACTTT. It translates to CASSATGENSPLHF.

This clone is termed large. The chain links TRBV12-3 or TRBV12-4 to TRBJ1-1; D not resolved. The CDR3 is 12 residues long. V gave up 3 bases and J gave up 4 bases, with 6 bases separating them. The CDR3 DNA is TGTGCCAGCAGTTTTGACTCCACTGAAGCTTTCTTT. Translation gives CASSFDSTEAFF.

The J gene is TRBJ2-7, the V gene TRBV5-6; the D is unclear. The CDR3 is made up of 14 amino acids. V was cut by 1 base and J by 3 bases, with 11 bases left in between. Germline V gives CDR1 SGHDT, CDR2 YYEEEE. CDR3 sequence (DNA): TGTGCCAGCAGCTTGCTCTCTACTGACTACGAGCAGTACGTC. Residues: CASSLLSTDYEQYV.